The 30 T cell receptor beta chains reported below all come from one sample, sequenced in a study of regulatory T cells in long-lasting Graves disease (dated by TCRdb to 2020 to 2022). The receptor library was made with multiplex PCR. Reads for this sample came from an Illumina HiSeq 4000. TCR beta libraries were built with iRepertoire HTBI primers and Arm-PCR amplification of CDR3 regions. TCRdb took the public reads, trimmed them with fastp at Q25, ran MiXCR for clone calling and kept in-frame beta chains. Rows with one shared CDR3 protein collapse into an entry with the most common genes and DNA. For this sample there are 400,000 to 650,000 distinct CDR3 sequences; 15% to 20% appear just once. In total, the top ten clones hold 20% to 25% of the sample. According to the study, the label for this sample's time point signals: newly diagnosed GD, antithyroid drugs for less than 3 months. RNA was extracted from PBMCs in TRIzol for both TCR sequencing and RNA sequencing.

The same data also contributed to another study, on T cells in Graves' hyperthyroidism and ophthalmopathy.

The sequencing used peripheral blood mononuclear cells (PBMCs), collected at new diagnosis, from a patient treated with antithyroid drugs. These receptors were taken from a woman aged 35-60 years with Graves disease. Donor details come from another sample of the same person, matched by shared clones.

This clonotype was picked up a small number of times. The genes are TRBV18 and TRBJ2-4, with TRBD1 matching 10 bases. The CDR3 runs 18 residues. V was pared by 3 bases and J by 6 bases, with 14 bases of the junction left unmatched. The germline CDR1 and CDR2 sequences are KGHSH and LQKENI. The CDR3 DNA is TGTGCCAGCTCACCGCTCCCCGGGACAGGGGTTGAGGGAAACATTCAGTACTTC. Protein: CASSPLPGTGVEGNIQYF. Variable domain in full (rest from reference TRBV18 and TRBJ2-4): NAGVMQNPRHLVRRRGQEARLRCSPMKGHSHVYWYRQLPEEGLKFMVYLQKENIIDESGMPKERFSAEFPKEGPSILRIQQVVRGDSAAYFCASSPLPGTGVEGNIQYFGAGTRLSVL.

This clonotype was recorded only once. The chain joins TRBV10-1 to TRBJ2-5; D could derive from TRBD1 or TRBD2 (5 bases each). Germline loops: CDR1 WNHNN, CDR2 SYGVQD (reference sequence). The germline V and J ends were trimmed by 6 bases and 1 base, with 15 bases remaining between them. This CDR3 has 15 amino acids. In DNA, the CDR3 is TGCGCCAGCAGCAAAACCGGGACGGCCCAAGAGACCCAGTACTTC. It codes for CASSKTGTAQETQYF.

The V and J genes are TRBV6-2 or TRBV6-3 and TRBJ1-2; TRBD1 aligns across 9 bases. Germline V lookup: CDR1 MNHEY, CDR2 SVGEGT. This CDR3 is 15 amino acids long. Trimming took 0 bases from V and 10 from J; bases not matched to a gene: 9. The CDR3: CASSYSVGTGTNYTF. The CDR3 bases are TGTGCCAGCAGTTACTCGGTCGGGACAGGGACGAACTACACCTTC.

The J gene is TRBJ2-1, the V gene TRBV4-2; no reliable D call. Germline assignment: CDR1 LGHNA and CDR2 YNFKEQ. V gave up 1 base and J gave up 3 bases, with 4 bases separating them. This CDR3 comprises 13 residues. CDR3 sequence (DNA): TGTGCCAGCAGCCAAGGAGGCTACAATGAGCAGTTCTTC. Its translation: CASSQGGYNEQFF.

This clonotype was observed many times. The chain recombines TRBV2 with TRBJ1-2; D is perhaps TRBD1 (6 bases). Trimming took off 6 bases at V and 5 bases at J, with 19 bases between the two ends. Per the germline V gene, CDR1 is SNHLY and CDR2 is FYNNEI. This CDR3 contains 15 residues. CDR3 DNA: TGTGCCAGCAGCGCCGAGGGGACAATTCCTTATGGCTACACCTTC. This sequence encodes CASSAEGTIPYGYTF.

The chain recombines TRBV9 with TRBJ2-1, with D perhaps matching TRBD1 or TRBD2 (6 bases each). The CDR3 totals 14 residues. Per the germline V gene, CDR1 is SGDLS and CDR2 is YYNGEE. Trimming pared 0 bases from V and 7 bases from J, leaving 11 bases between. The CDR3 bases are TGTGCCAGCAGCGTAGACGGGGGCTTTAATGAGCAGTTCTTC. This sequence encodes CASSVDGGFNEQFF.

This clonotype was observed many times. The chain employs TRBV12-3 or TRBV12-4 and TRBJ2-3; D remains unclear. The V end lost 4 bases, the J end lost 2 bases, and 16 bases lay between the germline ends. The CDR3 contains 16 residues. The DNA for the CDR3 is TGTGCCAGCAGTTCCGCACAGCTCCATTACACAGATACGCAGTATTTT. This gives the protein CASSSAQLHYTDTQYF.

This clonotype was seen many times. The CDR3 region is CASGSPEGSGDTGELFF. The CDR3 coding sequence is TGTGCTAGTGGTTCGCCAGAGGGGTCAGGAGACACCGGGGAGCTGTTTTTT. V is TRBV12-5 and J is TRBJ2-2, with D possibly being TRBD1 or TRBD2 (5 bases each). This CDR3 is 17 amino acids long. V was clipped by 4 bases and J by 3 bases, with 18 bases between them. CDR1 is LGHNT and CDR2 is FRNRAP in the germline V gene. The whole variable domain, remainder taken from reference TRBV12-5 and TRBJ2-2, is DARVTQTPRHKVTEMGQEVTMRCQPILGHNTVFWYRQTMMQGLELLAYFRNRAPLDDSGMPKDRFSAEMPDATLATLKIQPSEPRDSAVYFCASGSPEGSGDTGELFFGEGSRLTVL.

CDR3 bases: TGTGCCATCAGTGAGAATGCAGGGGTATCTGGAAACACCATATATTTT. It specifies CAISENAGVSGNTIYF. The chain combines TRBV10-3 with TRBJ1-3; tentative D call: TRBD1 (6 bases). This CDR3 is built from 16 residues. V was clipped by 2 bases and J by 1 base, with 12 bases between them. Germline loops: CDR1 ENHRY, CDR2 SYGVKD.

Ten or more counts support this clonotype. The chain combines TRBV7-9 with TRBJ2-5; D remains unclear. V was clipped by 0 bases and J by 5 bases, with 13 bases between them. The CDR3 loop spans 15 amino acids. Germline CDR1 SEHNR, CDR2 FQNEAQ (reference sequence). The CDR3 loop reads CASSLAIGSSETQYF. In DNA, the CDR3 is TGTGCCAGCAGCTTAGCAATAGGCTCATCTGAGACCCAGTACTTC.

At least ten counts were recorded for this clonotype. The chain has TRBV12-3 or TRBV12-4 and TRBJ2-1, with TRBD2 matching over 10 bases. V shed 3 bases and J 12 bases; nucleotides not matched to a gene: 8. The CDR3 totals 14 residues. CDR3 loop: CASSLSGGGLGQFF. The CDR3 DNA sequence: TGTGCCAGCAGTTTGAGCGGGGGGGGTTTGGGGCAGTTCTTC.

This rearrangement joins TRBV6-2 or TRBV6-3 to TRBJ2-1, with D possibly being TRBD1 (6 bases). Looked up from germline, CDR1 is MNHEY and CDR2 is SVGEGT. Trimming left V 5 bases short and J 15 bases short, with 20 bases between. This CDR3 is built from 13 residues. The CDR3 reads CASSESRGVLAFF. The CDR3 DNA follows: TGTGCCAGCAGTGAGTCCAGGGGTGTGCTCGCGTTCTTC.

This clonotype occurred a few times. This rearrangement joins TRBV6-5 to TRBJ2-7; 8 nucleotides agree with TRBD1. Trimming removed 4 bases from V and 7 bases from J; junction bases left unmatched: 12. Germline V lookup: CDR1 MNHEY, CDR2 SVGAGI. This CDR3 spans 15 amino acids. The CDR3 reads CASSSETTGAGEQYF. CDR3 DNA: TGTGCCAGCAGTTCCGAGACGACAGGGGCAGGGGAGCAGTACTTC.

This clonotype was detected ten times or more. This chain uses TRBV3-1 with TRBJ2-3, with TRBD2 identical over 11 bases. The germline CDR1 and CDR2 sequences are LGHDT and YNNKEL (reference sequence). J lost 4 bases, V lost 0 bases, and 3 bases had no gene match. The CDR3 covers 16 residues. The CDR3 DNA follows: TGTGCCAGCAGCCAAGAGGTAGCGGGGGGGCCAGATACGCAGTATTTT. This encodes CASSQEVAGGPDTQYF.

This sequence joins TRBV18 and TRBJ2-7; D remains unclear. The CDR3 consists of 15 residues. Germline CDR1 is KGHSH and CDR2 is LQKENI. V was pared by 3 bases and J by 3 bases, with 15 bases between. CDR3 in amino acids: CASSPPGLQNYEQYF. In DNA, the CDR3 is TGTGCCAGCTCACCCCCTGGTCTCCAGAACTACGAGCAGTACTTC.

This clonotype was counted at least ten times. The chain employs TRBV11-2 and TRBJ1-1; TRBD1 matches at 7 bases. V gave up 1 base and J gave up 1 base; unmatched junction bases: 12. This CDR3 is 18 amino acids long. The V gene's germline CDR1 is SGHAT and CDR2 FQNNGV. The CDR3 DNA reads TGTGCCAGCAGCTTAGGGTTTATTCAGGGGGATACGAACACTGAAGCTTTCTTT. This encodes CASSLGFIQGDTNTEAFF.

At least ten counts were recorded for this clonotype. The V gene is TRBV6-1, the J gene TRBJ2-7; TRBD1 matches at 10 bases. V trimming: 7 bases; J trimming: 3 bases; junction bases outside the gene matches: 9. CDR1 and CDR2 (germline): MNHNS, SASEGT. The length of the CDR3 is 15 residues. Written as DNA, the CDR3 is TGTGCCAGCACTCAATCCGGGACAGGGGTCTACGAGCAGTACTTC. Protein sequence: CASTQSGTGVYEQYF.

This clonotype was seen repeatedly, ten times or more. The CDR3 DNA reads as TGTGCCAGCAGCTCCCTTCGGGGGAGTTACGGGGAGCTGTTTTTT. Its translation: CASSSLRGSYGELFF. The chain links TRBV11-2 to TRBJ2-2, with TRBD2 as a possible D gene (6 bases). V dropped 4 bases and J dropped 7 bases, with 16 bases sitting between them. The CDR3 length is 15 residues. CDR1 and CDR2 (germline): SGHAT, FQNNGV.

This clonotype was seen a few times. This sequence joins TRBV9 and TRBJ1-1, with 9 bases fitting TRBD1. The V segment lost 2 bases and the J segment 5 bases; nucleotides outside the gene matches: 4. This CDR3 is built from 14 residues. CDR1 is SGDLS and CDR2 is YYNGEE in the germline V gene. As DNA, the CDR3 is TGTGCCAGCAGCGTTGGGACAGGGCCGACTGAAGCTTTCTTT. Its translation: CASSVGTGPTEAFF.

Ten or more counts support this clonotype. This chain uses TRBV6-2 or TRBV6-3 with TRBJ1-4; D call uncertain. Germline CDR1 reads MNHEY; CDR2 reads SVGEGT. The V end was cut by 2 bases, the J end by 3 bases, with 16 bases between. The CDR3 is 17 amino acids. The CDR3 region has the DNA TGTGCCAGCAGTTACGGGCAGGTCGCCACGTCTAATGAAAAACTGTTTTTT. Translated, it gives CASSYGQVATSNEKLFF.

V and J are TRBV20-1 and TRBJ1-2; TRBD1 aligns across 7 bases. J lost 5 bases, V lost 6 bases, and 9 bases had no gene match. In germline, CDR1 is DFQATT, CDR2 SNEGSKA (reference sequence). The CDR3 is made up of 13 amino acids. The CDR3 DNA sequence: TGCAGTGCCACACAAGACAGGGAGTATGGCTACACCTTC. Residues: CSATQDREYGYTF.

This clonotype occurred many times. The chain's CDR3 is CAWSWKSNTEAFF. The CDR3 nucleotides read TGTGCCTGGAGTTGGAAGTCGAACACTGAAGCTTTCTTT. The rearrangement joins TRBV30 to TRBJ1-1; D gene uncertain. This CDR3 has 13 residues. The V and J ends lost 2 bases and 1 base respectively, with 8 bases between them. Germline CDR1 reads GTSNPN; CDR2 reads SVGIG (reference sequence).

In its sample, this clonotype was seen many times. The rearrangement uses TRBV28 and TRBJ1-5; D possibly corresponds to TRBD1 (6 bases). CDR3 length: 16 residues. Deletions cut 2 bases from V and 7 bases from J, with 18 bases between. Germline V gives CDR1 MDHEN, CDR2 SYDVKM. The CDR3 is CASSLPQGAKRQPQHF. The CDR3 DNA reads TGTGCCAGCAGTTTACCACAGGGTGCCAAGCGGCAGCCCCAGCATTTT. Full variable domain (missing parts from reference TRBV28 and TRBJ1-5): DVKVTQSSRYLVKRTGEKVFLECVQDMDHENMFWYRQDPGLGLRLIYFSYDVKMKEKGDIPEGYSVSREKKERFSLILESASTNQTSMYLCASSLPQGAKRQPQHFGDGTRLSIL.

This clonotype was picked up many times. This rearrangement joins TRBV6-5 to TRBJ1-1, with 10 bases that match TRBD1. Unmatched junction bases numbered 4, after V lost 2 bases and J lost 4 bases. CDR1 MNHEY and CDR2 SVGAGI come from the germline V gene. This CDR3 has 15 amino acids. The DNA of the CDR3 is TGTGCCAGCAGTTACATGGGACAGGGGAGCACTGAAGCTTTCTTT. This gives the protein CASSYMGQGSTEAFF.

This clonotype was counted only a few times. V and J are TRBV19 and TRBJ1-2, with 8 bases that match TRBD1. The CDR3 contains 16 residues. The germline V gene has CDR1 LNHDA and CDR2 SQIVND (reference sequence). Trimming took 4 bases from V and 8 from J; bases not matched to a gene: 15. CDR3 coding DNA: TGTGCCAGTAGTAGCGCCGGGACAGGTGGCCCCGAAGGCTACACCTTC. Encoded protein: CASSSAGTGGPEGYTF.

This clonotype has at least ten counts. The genes are TRBV11-3 and TRBJ2-1; no definite D call. With 2 bases removed from V and 5 bases from J, the gap between germline ends came to 1 base. CDR1 and CDR2 (germline): SGHNT, YENEEA. The CDR3 contains 11 residues. Written as DNA, the CDR3 is TGTGCCAGCAGCTTAAACAATGAGCAGTTCTTC. Encoded protein: CASSLNNEQFF.

This clonotype was picked up a small number of times. The V and J genes are TRBV20-1 and TRBJ2-3; TRBD1 aligns across 11 bases. V trimming: 3 bases; J trimming: 1 base; junction bases outside the gene matches: 9. The CDR3 is 17 amino acids. CDR1 DFQATT and CDR2 SNEGSKA come from the germline V gene (reference sequence). The CDR3 DNA reads as TGCAGTGCTAGTGGGACAGGGGGGGGACTGGGCACAGATACGCAGTATTTT. It is translated as CSASGTGGGLGTDTQYF.

About this clonotype: This may come from a read error, since a much larger clone is one base off. The J gene is TRBJ2-7, the V gene TRBV28; 7 bases map to TRBD1. Germline CDR1 is MDHEN and CDR2 is SYDVKM. This CDR3 has 15 amino acids. The V segment lost 7 bases and the J segment 3 bases; nucleotides outside the gene matches: 12. The CDR3 coding sequence is TGTGCCAGCAACCGAGCCCGGGACAGCTACTACGAGCAGTACTTC. It specifies CASNRARDSYYEQYF.

The rearrangement links TRBV5-6 to TRBJ1-2; no reliable D call. V lost 5 bases and J 2 bases, leaving 13 bases between the germline ends. CDR1 and CDR2 (germline): SGHDT, YYEEEE. The CDR3 has 14 amino acids. CDR3 sequence: CASSSLTWNYGYTF. CDR3 nucleotide sequence: TGTGCCAGCAGTTCTCTGACATGGAACTATGGCTACACCTTC.

At least ten counts were recorded for this clonotype. V is TRBV5-5 and J is TRBJ2-7, with 7 positions matching TRBD1. Germline trimming cut 0 bases from V and 1 base from J; bases unmatched to any gene: 4. This CDR3 is 15 amino acids long. Per the germline V gene, CDR1 is SGHKS and CDR2 is YYEKEE (reference sequence). CDR3 sequence (DNA): TGTGCCAGCAGCTTGGGCCAGGGGGAGTCCTACGAGCAGTACTTC. It codes for CASSLGQGESYEQYF.